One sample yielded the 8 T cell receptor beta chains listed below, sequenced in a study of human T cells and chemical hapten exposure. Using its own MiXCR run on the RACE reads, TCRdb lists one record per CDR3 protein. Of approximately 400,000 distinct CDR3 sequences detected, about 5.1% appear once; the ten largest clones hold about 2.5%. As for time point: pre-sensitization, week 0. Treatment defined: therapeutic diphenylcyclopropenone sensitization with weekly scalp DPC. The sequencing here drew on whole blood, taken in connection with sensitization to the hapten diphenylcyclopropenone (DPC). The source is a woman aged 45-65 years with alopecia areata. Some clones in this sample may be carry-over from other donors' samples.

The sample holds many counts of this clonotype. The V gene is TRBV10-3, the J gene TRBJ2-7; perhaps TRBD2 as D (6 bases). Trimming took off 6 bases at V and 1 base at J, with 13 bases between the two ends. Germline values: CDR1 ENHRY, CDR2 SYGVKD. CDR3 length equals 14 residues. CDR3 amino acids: CAIRRAGTSYEQYF. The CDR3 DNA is TGTGCCATCAGGCGAGCAGGGACTTCCTACGAGCAGTACTTC.

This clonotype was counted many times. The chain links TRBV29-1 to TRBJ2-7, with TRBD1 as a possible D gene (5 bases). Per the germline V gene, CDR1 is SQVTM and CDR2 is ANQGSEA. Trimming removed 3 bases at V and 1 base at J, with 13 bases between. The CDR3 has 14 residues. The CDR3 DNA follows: TGCAGCGTTGAGACAGTCCCCGGGTCCTACGAGCAGTACTTC. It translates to CSVETVPGSYEQYF.

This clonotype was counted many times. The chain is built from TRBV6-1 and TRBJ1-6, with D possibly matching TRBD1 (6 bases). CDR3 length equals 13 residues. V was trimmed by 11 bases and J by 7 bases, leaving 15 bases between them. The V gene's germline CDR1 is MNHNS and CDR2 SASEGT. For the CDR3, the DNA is TGTGCCGTACAGGGCCCGGGGAATTCACCCCTCCACTTT. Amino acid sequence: CAVQGPGNSPLHF.

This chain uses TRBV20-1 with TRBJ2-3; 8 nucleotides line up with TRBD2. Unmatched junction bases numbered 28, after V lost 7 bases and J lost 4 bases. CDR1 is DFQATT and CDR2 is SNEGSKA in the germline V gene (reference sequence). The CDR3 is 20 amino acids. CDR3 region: CSVGYVAGGLGRYRADTQYF. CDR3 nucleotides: TGCAGTGTAGGTTATGTGGCGGGGGGCCTCGGACGATATAGGGCAGATACGCAGTATTTT.

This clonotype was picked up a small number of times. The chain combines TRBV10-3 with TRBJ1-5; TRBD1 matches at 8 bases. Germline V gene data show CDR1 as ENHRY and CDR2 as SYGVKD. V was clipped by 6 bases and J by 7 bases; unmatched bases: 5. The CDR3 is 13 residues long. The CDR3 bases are TGTGCCATCAGCACGACAGGGGTCCAGCCCCAGCATTTT. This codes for CAISTTGVQPQHF.

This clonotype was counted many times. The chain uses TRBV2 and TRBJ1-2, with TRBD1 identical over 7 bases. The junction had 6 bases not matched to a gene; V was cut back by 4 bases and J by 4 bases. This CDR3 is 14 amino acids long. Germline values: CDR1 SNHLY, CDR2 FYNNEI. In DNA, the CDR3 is TGTGCCAGCAGTGTCCGACAGGGCGGCTATGGCTACACCTTC. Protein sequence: CASSVRQGGYGYTF. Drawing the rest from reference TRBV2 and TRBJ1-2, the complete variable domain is EPEVTQTPSHQVTQMGQEVILRCVPISNHLYFYWYRQILGQKVEFLVSFYNNEISEKSEIFDDQFSVERPDGSNFTLKIRSTKLEDSAMYFCASSVRQGGYGYTFGSGTRLTVV.

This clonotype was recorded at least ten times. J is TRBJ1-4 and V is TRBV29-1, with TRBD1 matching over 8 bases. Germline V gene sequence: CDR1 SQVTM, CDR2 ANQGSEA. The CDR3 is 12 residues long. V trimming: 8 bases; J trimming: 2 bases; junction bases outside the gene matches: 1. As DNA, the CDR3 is TGCAGCCACAGGGGGACTAATGAAAAACTGTTTTTT. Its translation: CSHRGTNEKLFF.

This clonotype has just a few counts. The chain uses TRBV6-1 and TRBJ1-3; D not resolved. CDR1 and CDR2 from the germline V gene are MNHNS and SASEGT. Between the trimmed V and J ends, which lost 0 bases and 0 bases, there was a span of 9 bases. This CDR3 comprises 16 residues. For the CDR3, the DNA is TGTGCCAGCAGTGAAGCCGGGCCGCTCTCTGGAAACACCATATATTTT. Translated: CASSEAGPLSGNTIYF.